Presented here are 17 T cell receptor beta chains from one specimen sequenced in a study of naive CD8 T cells in extremely preterm neonates (dated by TCRdb to the late 2010s). The protocol used for the library was the immunoSEQ multiplex PCR assay. This immuneACCESS table, as held by TCRdb, lists in-frame sequences with V and J called but not all clones. Of the missing ones, under half trace to an unresolved V gene in checked studies; the others have no known cause. This sample gives 5,500 to 7,500 clones in total; 98% of them show up just once. The top ten clonotypes cover 0.95% to 1.5% of the sample. Sequences were obtained from naive CD8+ T cells from blood. The source is a human donor in good health.

The genes are TRBV7-8 and TRBJ1-1, with 9 nucleotides matching TRBD1. Germline CDR1 and CDR2: SGHVS and FQNEAQ. This CDR3 has 18 residues. V was clipped by 3 bases and J by 2 bases; unmatched bases: 13. This CDR3 is CASSFLAEPTGGNTEAFF. For the CDR3, the DNA is TGTGCCAGCAGCTTCCTCGCGGAACCTACAGGGGGCAACACTGAAGCTTTCTTT.

This rearrangement joins TRBV19 to TRBJ2-5; unclear D gene. Looked up from germline, CDR1 is LNHDA and CDR2 is SQIVND (reference sequence). Trimming shortened V by 5 bases and J by 1 base, and 14 bases separated the two germline ends. CDR3 length: 15 amino acids. CDR3 protein: CASSPSNRFQETQYF. The CDR3 nucleotides read TGTGCCAGTAGTCCCTCCAATCGGTTCCAAGAGACCCAGTACTTC.

V usage is TRBV7-8 and J usage is TRBJ2-1; 16 bases map to TRBD2. CDR3 length: 19 residues. Per the germline V gene, CDR1 is SGHVS and CDR2 is FQNEAQ. With V trimmed by 8 bases and J by 5 bases, 15 bases remained unmatched. CDR3 nucleotides: TGTGCCAGCGGAAAGTGGGGGACTAGCGGGAGGGGGATAGACAATGAGCAGTTCTTC. Translating gives CASGKWGTSGRGIDNEQFF.

The gene calls are TRBV7-9 and TRBJ2-7; D call uncertain. This CDR3 comprises 13 residues. Trimming pared 0 bases from V and 2 bases from J, leaving 5 bases between. Germline loops: CDR1 SEHNR, CDR2 FQNEAQ (reference sequence). The CDR3 is CASSLASAYEQYF. CDR3 sequence (DNA): TGTGCCAGCAGCTTAGCTTCTGCCTACGAGCAGTACTTC.

The chain combines TRBV2 with TRBJ1-1; 7 bases fit TRBD1. CDR1 SNHLY and CDR2 FYNNEI come from the germline V gene. The CDR3 consists of 16 residues. The V segment lost 5 bases and the J segment 1 base; nucleotides outside the gene matches: 10. The DNA of the CDR3 is TGTGCCAGCAGTCCGACAGGGAGCTTCACGAACACTGAAGCTTTCTTT. It encodes CASSPTGSFTNTEAFF.

The chain is built from TRBV19 and TRBJ2-3, with 7 bases lining up with TRBD1. The V segment lost 5 bases and the J segment 2 bases; nucleotides outside the gene matches: 10. Germline V CDR1 and CDR2: LNHDA, SQIVND (reference sequence). CDR3 length equals 16 residues. In DNA, the CDR3 is TGTGCCAGTAGTCGGTGGACAGGCCGATTCACAGATACGCAGTATTTT. This gives the protein CASSRWTGRFTDTQYF.

The chain combines TRBV5-6 with TRBJ2-7; D is perhaps TRBD2 (6 bases). CDR3 length equals 17 residues. Trimming shortened V by 0 bases and J by 0 bases, and 16 bases separated the two germline ends. The germline V gene encodes CDR1 SGHDT and CDR2 YYEEEE. This CDR3 is CASSLAPPSSDSYEQYF. The CDR3, as DNA: TGTGCCAGCAGCTTGGCCCCCCCCTCTAGCGACTCCTACGAGCAGTACTTC.

The chain is built from TRBV29-1 and TRBJ1-1; D unresolved. Germline CDR1 is SQVTM and CDR2 is ANQGSEA. V lost 4 bases and J 2 bases, leaving 11 bases between the germline ends. The CDR3 runs 13 residues. The CDR3 sequence is CSVAEDPNTEAFF. For the CDR3, the DNA is TGCAGCGTTGCGGAGGACCCCAACACTGAAGCTTTCTTT.

The chain combines TRBV10-3 with TRBJ2-7; a possible D gene is TRBD2 (6 bases). The germline CDR1 and CDR2 sequences are ENHRY and SYGVKD. This CDR3 has 14 residues. The germline V and J ends were trimmed by 4 bases and 2 bases, with 12 bases remaining between them. In DNA, the CDR3 is TGTGCCATCAGTGGCCGGGAGTCTCCCTACGAGCAGTACTTC. This sequence encodes CAISGRESPYEQYF.

The sample holds one count of this clone. The gene calls are TRBV6-1 and TRBJ1-1; 7 bases fit TRBD1. Losses at the gene ends were 3 bases for V and 1 base for J; bases not matched to a gene: 11. The CDR3 runs 17 residues. In germline, CDR1 is MNHNS, CDR2 SASEGT. This CDR3 reads CASSDYPVDRSNTEAFF. The DNA of the CDR3 is TGTGCCAGCAGTGACTACCCTGTGGACAGGTCGAACACTGAAGCTTTCTTT.

The genes are TRBV5-6 and TRBJ1-1; TRBD1 might be the D (5 bases). Trimming left V 4 bases short and J 1 base short, with 14 bases between. The CDR3 loop spans 15 amino acids. Germline assignment: CDR1 SGHDT and CDR2 YYEEEE. As DNA, the CDR3 is TGTGCCAGCAGCCCTGGACACCCGCCGAACACTGAAGCTTTCTTT. Translating gives CASSPGHPPNTEAFF.

The V and J genes are TRBV28 and TRBJ2-5; 7 bases map to TRBD1. CDR3 length: 15 residues. Germline values: CDR1 MDHEN, CDR2 SYDVKM. V lost 1 base, J lost 4 bases, and 6 bases stayed unmatched. CDR3 in DNA: TGTGCCAGCAGTTTATTCAAGGGGGCGGGAGAGACCCAGTACTTC. Its protein product is CASSLFKGAGETQYF.

The rearrangement joins TRBV28 to TRBJ1-5, with a tentative D call TRBD1 (5 bases). Germline V gene lookup returns CDR1 MDHEN and CDR2 SYDVKM. V was pared by 7 bases and J by 0 bases, with 13 bases between. CDR3 length: 15 amino acids. CDR3 in amino acids: CASTSDISSNQPQHF. CDR3 nucleotides: TGTGCCAGCACCTCGGACATCAGTAGCAATCAGCCCCAGCATTTT.

The V call is TRBV5-6, the J call TRBJ2-5; 9 bases agree with TRBD1. Germline V gives CDR1 SGHDT, CDR2 YYEEEE. Trimming at V came to 4 bases and at J to 2 bases, leaving 3 bases not matched to a gene. The length of the CDR3 is 14 residues. The CDR3 sequence: CASSLGTGQETQYF. CDR3 DNA sequence: TGTGCCAGCAGCCTCGGGACAGGGCAAGAGACCCAGTACTTC. The entire variable domain, with the rest obtained from reference TRBV5-6 and TRBJ2-5, is as follows: DAGVTQSPTHLIKTRGQQVTLRCSPKSGHDTVSWYQQALGQGPQFIFQYYEEEERQRGNFPDRFSGHQFPNYSSELNVNALLLGDSALYLCASSLGTGQETQYFGPGTRLLVL.

About this clone itself: Germline and junction disagree at one end, which may indicate a read error. This specimen includes other DNA sequences encoding the same CDR3. The V call is TRBV5-6, the J call TRBJ2-2, with a tentative D call TRBD1 (5 bases). Germline V gives CDR1 SGHDT, CDR2 YYEEEE. CDR3 length equals 12 residues. CDR3 sequence reads: CASSLGAGELFF. The CDR3 DNA reads TGCGCCAGCAGCTTAGGGGCCGGGGAGCTGTTTTTT.

The chain carries TRBV6-6 and TRBJ2-3; 13 bases match TRBD2. Germline V CDR1 and CDR2: MNHNY, SVGAGI (reference sequence). CDR3 size: 14 residues. CDR3 residues: CASGTSGTEDTQYF. The CDR3 DNA is TGTGCATCCGGGACTAGCGGGACGGAAGATACGCAGTATTTT.

The chain carries TRBV7-9 and TRBJ2-2, with D possibly being TRBD1 (6 bases). The CDR3 length is 17 residues. Germline V gene data show CDR1 as SEHNR and CDR2 as FQNEAQ (reference sequence). Trimming pared 4 bases from V and 0 bases from J, leaving 15 bases between. The CDR3 DNA sequence: TGTGCCAGCAGCTCGCTCGCCGGACAGCCGAACACCGGGGAGCTGTTTTTT. This translates into CASSSLAGQPNTGELFF.